The 4 T cell receptor beta chains listed next were all sequenced from one sample in a study of identical twins listed by TCRdb under 2016. The library came from 5' RACE. The sample was run on an Illumina HiSeq 2000. TCRdb itself trimmed the public reads at Q25 with fastp, ran MiXCR and retained productive beta chains. Every distinct CDR3 protein forms one entry, paired with its most common genes and DNA. The sample table records some 500,000 distinct CDR3 sequences; roughly 9.5% of these occur just once. The ten largest clones represent 3% of the sample. The sample was also linked to a second study, of yellow fever vaccine responses in identical twins.

Sequenced material: PBMCs. The source is a woman between 18 and 29 years old in good health.

The chain combines TRBV14 with TRBJ2-7; D unclear. V lost 1 base, J lost 6 bases, and 10 bases lay in between. The germline V gene has CDR1 SGHDN and CDR2 FVKESK. The CDR3 runs 13 residues. The CDR3 spells CASSQVKFGEQYF. In DNA, the CDR3 is TGTGCCAGCAGCCAAGTGAAATTCGGCGAGCAGTACTTC.

The V and J genes are TRBV27 and TRBJ2-7; D ambiguous. The CDR3 contains 11 residues. The germline V gene encodes CDR1 MNHEY and CDR2 SMNVEV (reference sequence). Trimming removed 6 bases from V and 7 bases from J, with 10 bases in between. The CDR3 region is CASSDLLEQYF. The CDR3 DNA sequence: TGTGCCAGCAGCGACCTCTTGGAGCAGTACTTC.

This clonotype showed up many times. The genes are TRBV12-3 or TRBV12-4 and TRBJ2-1; D remains ambiguous. The V end was cut by 5 bases, the J end by 1 base, with 12 bases between. CDR3 length: 15 residues. The CDR3 DNA follows: TGTGCCAGCAGTCCAGAAATCACTTCCTACAATGAGCAGTTCTTC. Its protein product is CASSPEITSYNEQFF.

This chain connects TRBV20-1 to TRBJ2-2, with D possibly TRBD2 on 6 matching bases. CDR1 DFQATT and CDR2 SNEGSKA come from the germline V gene (reference sequence). V was cut by 1 base and J by 5 bases, with 14 bases left in between. The CDR3 contains 15 residues. The CDR3 here is CSARVQTRGTGELFF. As DNA, the CDR3 is TGCAGTGCTAGAGTGCAGACTAGAGGGACCGGGGAGCTGTTTTTT.